The 12 T cell receptor beta chains presented below share a single source sample, sequenced in a study of blood T cell repertoires in COVID-19. This table comes from immunoSEQ multiplex PCR, and its TCRdb copy is limited to in-frame clones, with some not included. The sample has about 210,000 clones, 70% to 90% seen once. The sample was peripheral blood. Receptor source: a man aged 40-49 years with acute or convalescent COVID-19.

This rearrangement joins TRBV7-9 to TRBJ2-7, with 7 bases that match TRBD1. This CDR3 is built from 13 residues. Germline CDR1 SEHNR, CDR2 FQNEAQ (reference sequence). V was clipped by 3 bases and J by 5 bases; unmatched bases: 4. The CDR3 DNA follows: TGTGCCAGCAGCTTCTGGGACAGCCACGAGCAGTACTTC. This gives the protein CASSFWDSHEQYF.

The J gene is TRBJ2-7, the V gene TRBV9, with 10 bases identical to TRBD1. Germline loops: CDR1 SGDLS, CDR2 YYNGEE. J gave up 3 bases and V 4 bases, and 7 bases lay outside the gene matches. CDR3 length: 15 residues. The CDR3 DNA follows: TGTGCCAGCAGCCCCGGGACAGGGGTTGTCTACGAGCAGTACTTC. This encodes CASSPGTGVVYEQYF.

The V call is TRBV19, the J call TRBJ2-7, with no clear D. The V gene lost 3 bases and the J gene lost 2 bases, with 11 bases spanning the gap. The CDR3 extends over 14 amino acids. Germline V gene sequence: CDR1 LNHDA, CDR2 SQIVND (reference sequence). CDR3: CASSIYSNTYEQYF. The CDR3 coding sequence is TGTGCCAGTAGTATCTACAGTAACACCTACGAGCAGTACTTC.

Turning to this clone: The junction departs from the called germline gene at one end, perhaps through a read error. CDR3: CASSRGGILSRANVLTF. The CDR3 region has the DNA TGTGCCAGCAGCCGAGGAGGGATTCTCTCTCGGGCCAACGTCCTGACTTTC. The V and J genes are TRBV9 and TRBJ2-6; a weak D match, TRBD2 (6 bases). Germline-derived CDR1 and CDR2 are SGDLS and YYNGEE. The CDR3 is made up of 17 amino acids.

The gene calls are TRBV5-1 and TRBJ2-3; D not certain. V gave up 1 base and J gave up 6 bases, with 15 bases separating them. The CDR3 loop spans 15 amino acids. Germline CDR1 reads SGHRS; CDR2 reads YFSETQ. The CDR3 sequence is CASSLSVLFSDTQYF. CDR3 DNA sequence: TGCGCCAGCAGCTTGTCGGTCCTCTTTAGCGATACGCAGTATTTT.

This clone came up a few times. The chain couples TRBV7-9 to TRBJ2-1; 13 positions agree with TRBD2. Unmatched junction bases numbered 17, after V lost 4 bases and J lost 8 bases. Germline V gives CDR1 SEHNR, CDR2 FQNEAQ (reference sequence). The CDR3 extends over 19 amino acids. The CDR3 sequence: CASSSDPGLAGLSTDEQFF. The CDR3 DNA reads TGTGCCAGCAGCTCCGATCCGGGACTAGCGGGATTATCTACGGATGAGCAGTTCTTC.

The chain carries TRBV2 and TRBJ2-7; 7 nucleotides agree with TRBD2. Trimming took 6 bases from V and 3 from J; bases not matched to a gene: 5. This CDR3 contains 13 residues. CDR1 is SNHLY, CDR2 FYNNEI, per germline. The CDR3 here is CASRRTSYYEQYF. The CDR3 DNA reads TGTGCCAGCAGAAGGACTAGTTACTACGAGCAGTACTTC. Supplemented by reference TRBV2 and TRBJ2-7, the full variable domain reads EPEVTQTPSHQVTQMGQEVILRCVPISNHLYFYWYRQILGQKVEFLVSFYNNEISEKSEIFDDQFSVERPDGSNFTLKIRSTKLEDSAMYFCASRRTSYYEQYFGPGTRLTVT.

The chain uses TRBV29-1 and TRBJ2-2; 8 positions match TRBD1. CDR1 is SQVTM and CDR2 is ANQGSEA in the germline V gene. V lost 3 bases, J lost 7 bases, and 4 bases stayed unmatched. The CDR3 runs to 13 residues. The CDR3 is CSVETGDSGELFF. The CDR3 DNA follows: TGCAGCGTTGAGACAGGGGACAGCGGGGAGCTGTTTTTT.

The rearrangement links TRBV3-1 (or the pseudogene TRBV3-2) to TRBJ2-2; TRBD1 aligns across 8 bases. CDR3 length: 13 residues. The J segment lost 6 bases and the V segment lost 4 bases, leaving 1 base of the junction unmatched. Germline V gene lookup returns CDR1 LGHDT and CDR2 YNNKEL (reference sequence). CDR3 in DNA: TGTGCCAGCAGCCTACAGGGGGCCGGGGAGCTGTTTTTT. Protein: CASSLQGAGELFF.

The chain recombines TRBV10-2 with TRBJ1-2; 8 bases fit TRBD1. Trimming took 4 bases from V and 6 from J; bases not matched to a gene: 10. Germline values: CDR1 WSHSY, CDR2 SAAADI. The length of the CDR3 is 15 residues. This CDR3 is CASSGQDRVVNGYTF. CDR3 nucleotides: TGCGCCAGCAGTGGGCAGGACAGGGTAGTCAATGGCTACACCTTC.

About this clone itself: The missing conserved phenylalanine or tryptophan at the end of this CDR3 makes a read error likely. Because the CDR3's place on the DNA is in doubt, the DNA is left out and the CDR3 is given as listed by TCRdb. The chain links TRBV7-8 to TRBJ2-3; no DNA check was done on the table's D call, TRBD2. The germline V gene encodes CDR1 SGHVS and CDR2 FQNEAQ. The CDR3 length equals 15 residues, ends included. CDR3: CASSLVAGVTDTQQL.

The V gene is TRBV6-5, the J gene TRBJ1-2; 10 nucleotides line up with TRBD1. CDR1 is MNHEY, CDR2 SVGAGI, per germline. CDR3 length: 15 amino acids. The junction had 4 bases not matched to a gene; V was cut back by 4 bases and J by 2 bases. This CDR3 reads CASSSGQGINYGYTF. For the CDR3, the DNA is TGTGCCAGCAGTTCGGGACAGGGGATCAACTATGGCTACACCTTC.